What follows is one T cell receptor beta chain and its context. The data derive from a study of T cell repertoires in cytomegalovirus infection. In TCRdb, the reads were re-called with MiXCR into one record per CDR3 protein. The sample records roughly 300,000 distinct CDR3 sequences, about 26% being singletons. The sequenced material came from PBMCs. The clonotype originates from a human donor in good health (CMV status not recorded). Some clones in this sample may be carry-over from other donors' samples.

CDR3: CASSEPSSAFF. The CDR3 region has the DNA TGTGCCAGCAGTGAACCGTCGTCGGCTTTCTTT. The chain joins TRBV6-1 to TRBJ1-1, with D uncertain. The CDR3 totals 11 residues. V was trimmed by 2 bases and J by 11 bases, leaving 9 bases between them. Germline assignment: CDR1 MNHNS and CDR2 SASEGT.